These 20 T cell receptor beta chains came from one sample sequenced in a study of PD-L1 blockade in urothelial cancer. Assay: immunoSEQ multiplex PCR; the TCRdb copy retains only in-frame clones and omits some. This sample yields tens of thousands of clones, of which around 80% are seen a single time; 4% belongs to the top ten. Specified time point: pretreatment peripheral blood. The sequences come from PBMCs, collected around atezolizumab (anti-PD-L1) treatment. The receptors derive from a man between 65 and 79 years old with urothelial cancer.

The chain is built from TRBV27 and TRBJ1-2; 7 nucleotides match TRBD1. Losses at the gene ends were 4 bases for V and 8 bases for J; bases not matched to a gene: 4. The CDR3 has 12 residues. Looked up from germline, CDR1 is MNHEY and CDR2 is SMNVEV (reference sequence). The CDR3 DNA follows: TGTGCCAGCAGTTCCTCGACAGGGGGCTACACCTTC. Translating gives CASSSSTGGYTF.

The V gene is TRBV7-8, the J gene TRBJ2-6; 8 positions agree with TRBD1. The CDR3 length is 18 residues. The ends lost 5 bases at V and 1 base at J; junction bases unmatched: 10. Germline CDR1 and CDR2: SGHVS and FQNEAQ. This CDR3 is CASSPPAGGDSGANVLTF. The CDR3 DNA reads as TGTGCCAGCAGCCCCCCGGCAGGGGGCGATTCTGGGGCCAACGTCCTGACTTTC.

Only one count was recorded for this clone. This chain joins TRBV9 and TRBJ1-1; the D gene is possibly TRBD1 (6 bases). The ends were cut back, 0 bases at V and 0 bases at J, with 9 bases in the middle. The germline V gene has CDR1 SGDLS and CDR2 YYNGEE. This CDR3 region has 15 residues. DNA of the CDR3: TGTGCCAGCAGCGTAGGTCCAGGGGTGAACACTGAAGCTTTCTTT. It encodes CASSVGPGVNTEAFF.

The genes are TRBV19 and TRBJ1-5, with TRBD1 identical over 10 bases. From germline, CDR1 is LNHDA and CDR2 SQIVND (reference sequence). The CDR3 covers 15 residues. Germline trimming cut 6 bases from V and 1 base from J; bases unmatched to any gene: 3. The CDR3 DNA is TGTGCCAGTAGCACGGACAGGGGGAGCAATCAGCCCCAGCATTTT. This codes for CASSTDRGSNQPQHF.

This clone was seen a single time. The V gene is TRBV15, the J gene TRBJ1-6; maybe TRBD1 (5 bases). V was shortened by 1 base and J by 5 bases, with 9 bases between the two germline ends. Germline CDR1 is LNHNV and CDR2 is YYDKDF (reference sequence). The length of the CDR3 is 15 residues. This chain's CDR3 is CATSRGRQNNSPLHF. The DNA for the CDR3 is TGTGCCACCAGCAGAGGCCGACAGAATAATTCACCCCTCCACTTT.

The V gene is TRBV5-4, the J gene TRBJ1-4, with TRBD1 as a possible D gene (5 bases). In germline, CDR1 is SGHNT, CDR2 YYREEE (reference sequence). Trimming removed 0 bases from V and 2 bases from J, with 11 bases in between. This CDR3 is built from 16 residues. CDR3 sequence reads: CASSLATGGTNEKLFF. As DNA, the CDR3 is TGTGCCAGCAGCTTGGCTACAGGTGGTACTAATGAAAAACTGTTTTTT.

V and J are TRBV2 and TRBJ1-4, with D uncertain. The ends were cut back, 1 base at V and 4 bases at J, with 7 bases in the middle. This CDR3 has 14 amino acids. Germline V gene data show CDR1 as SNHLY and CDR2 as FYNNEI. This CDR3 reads CASSEGQINEKLFF. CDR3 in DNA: TGTGCCAGCAGTGAAGGTCAGATTAATGAAAAACTGTTTTTT.

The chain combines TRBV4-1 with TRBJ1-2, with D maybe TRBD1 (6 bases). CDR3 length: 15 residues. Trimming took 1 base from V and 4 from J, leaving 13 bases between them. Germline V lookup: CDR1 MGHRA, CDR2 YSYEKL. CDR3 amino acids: CASSQGPGQPYGYTF. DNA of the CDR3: TGCGCCAGCAGCCAAGGCCCGGGACAACCCTATGGCTACACCTTC.

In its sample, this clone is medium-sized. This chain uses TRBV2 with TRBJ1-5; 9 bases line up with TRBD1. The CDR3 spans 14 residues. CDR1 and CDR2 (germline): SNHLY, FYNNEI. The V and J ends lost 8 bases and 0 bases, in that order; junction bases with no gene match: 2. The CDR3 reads CASRDRVSNQPQHF. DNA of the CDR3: TGTGCCAGCCGGGACAGGGTTAGCAATCAGCCCCAGCATTTT. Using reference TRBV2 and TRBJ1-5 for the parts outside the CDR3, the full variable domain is EPEVTQTPSHQVTQMGQEVILRCVPISNHLYFYWYRQILGQKVEFLVSFYNNEISEKSEIFDDQFSVERPDGSNFTLKIRSTKLEDSAMYFCASRDRVSNQPQHFGDGTRLSIL.

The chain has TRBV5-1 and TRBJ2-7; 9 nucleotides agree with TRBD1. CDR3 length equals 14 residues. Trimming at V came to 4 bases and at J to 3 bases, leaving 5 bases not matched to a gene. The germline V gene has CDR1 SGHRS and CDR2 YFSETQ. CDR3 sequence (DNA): TGCGCCAGCAGCATCCGGGACAGGGACTACGAGCAGTACTTC. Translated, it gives CASSIRDRDYEQYF.

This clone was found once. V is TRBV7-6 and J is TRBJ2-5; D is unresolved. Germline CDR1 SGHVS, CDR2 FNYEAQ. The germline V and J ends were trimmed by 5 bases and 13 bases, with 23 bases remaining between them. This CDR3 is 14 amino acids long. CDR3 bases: TGTGCCAGCAGCCCCAACTTAGGTCCTCCGAGGCGGTACTTC. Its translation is CASSPNLGPPRRYF.

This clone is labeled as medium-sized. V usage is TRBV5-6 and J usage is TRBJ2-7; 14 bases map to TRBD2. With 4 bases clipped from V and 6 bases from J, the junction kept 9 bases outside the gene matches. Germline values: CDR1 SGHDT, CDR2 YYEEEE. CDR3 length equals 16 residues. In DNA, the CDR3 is TGTGCCAGCAGCCCCCGACTAGCGGGAGGGCTCCGCGAGCAGTACTTC. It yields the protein CASSPRLAGGLREQYF.

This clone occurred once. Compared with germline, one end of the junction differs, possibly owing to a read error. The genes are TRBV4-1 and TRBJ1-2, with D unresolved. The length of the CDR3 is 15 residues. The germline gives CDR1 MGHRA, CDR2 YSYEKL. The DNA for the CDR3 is TGCGCCAGCAGCCAAGTCTCGAGGGCCACCGGCTCGATTTCCTTC. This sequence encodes CASSQVSRATGSISF.

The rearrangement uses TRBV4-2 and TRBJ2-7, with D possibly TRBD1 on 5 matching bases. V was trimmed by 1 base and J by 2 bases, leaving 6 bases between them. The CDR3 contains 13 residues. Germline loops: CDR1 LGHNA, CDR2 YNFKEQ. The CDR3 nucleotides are TGTGCCAGCAGCCAAGGGGGCCCCTACGAGCAGTACTTC. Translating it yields CASSQGGPYEQYF.

The CDR3 sequence: CASSQDQAGLNYGYTF. As DNA, the CDR3 is TGCGCCAGCAGCCAAGATCAGGCAGGCCTAAACTATGGCTACACCTTC. The chain carries TRBV4-3 and TRBJ1-2; no clear D gene. The CDR3 extends over 16 amino acids. The V end was cut by 0 bases, the J end by 2 bases, with 13 bases between. In germline, CDR1 is LGHNA, CDR2 YSLEER.

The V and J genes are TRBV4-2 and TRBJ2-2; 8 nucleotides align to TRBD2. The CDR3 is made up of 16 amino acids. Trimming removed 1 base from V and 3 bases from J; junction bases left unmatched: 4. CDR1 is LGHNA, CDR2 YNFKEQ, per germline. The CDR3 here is CASSQVELADTGELFF. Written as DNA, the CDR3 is TGTGCCAGCAGCCAAGTTGAACTAGCGGACACCGGGGAGCTGTTTTTT.

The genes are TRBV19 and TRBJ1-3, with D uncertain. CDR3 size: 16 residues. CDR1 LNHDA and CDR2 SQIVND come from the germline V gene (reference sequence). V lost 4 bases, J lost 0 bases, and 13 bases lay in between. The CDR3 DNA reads TGTGCCAGTAGTAATGGGCGGGTCCTCTCTGGAAACACCATATATTTT. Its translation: CASSNGRVLSGNTIYF.

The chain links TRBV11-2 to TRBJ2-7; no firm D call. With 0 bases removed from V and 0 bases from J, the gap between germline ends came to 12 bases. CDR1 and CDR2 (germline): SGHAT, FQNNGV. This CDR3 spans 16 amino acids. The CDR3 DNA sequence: TGTGCCAGCAGCTTAGATCGACCAGCGAACTCCTACGAGCAGTACTTC. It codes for CASSLDRPANSYEQYF.

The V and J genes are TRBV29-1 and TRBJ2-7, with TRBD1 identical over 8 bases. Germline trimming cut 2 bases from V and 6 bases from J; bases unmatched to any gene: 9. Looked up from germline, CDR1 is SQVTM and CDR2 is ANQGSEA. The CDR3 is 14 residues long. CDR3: CSVERTGLVGEQYF. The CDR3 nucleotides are TGCAGCGTTGAAAGGACAGGGTTAGTGGGCGAGCAGTACTTC.

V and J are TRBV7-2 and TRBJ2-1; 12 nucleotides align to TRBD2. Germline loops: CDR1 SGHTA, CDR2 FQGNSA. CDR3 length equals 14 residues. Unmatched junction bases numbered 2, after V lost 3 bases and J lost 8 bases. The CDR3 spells CASSFSSGRDEQFF. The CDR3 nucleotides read TGTGCCAGCAGCTTCTCTAGCGGGAGGGATGAGCAGTTCTTC.